These 27 T cell receptor beta chains were sequenced from one sample in a study of blood T cell repertoires in COVID-19. Profiled with immunoSEQ multiplex PCR; TCRdb holds only in-frame clones, not every one. The sample gives about 50,000 clones, 75% to 90% of which show up once; approximately 6.4% is in the top ten. The sequenced sample consisted of peripheral blood. Receptors originate from a man between 60 and 75 years old with acute or convalescent COVID-19.

The chain recombines TRBV18 with TRBJ2-5, with a tentative D call TRBD1 (6 bases). Germline lookup yields CDR1 KGHSH and CDR2 LQKENI. Trimming took off 3 bases at V and 5 bases at J, with 13 bases between the two ends. The CDR3 is 14 amino acids. CDR3 coding DNA: TGTGCCAGCTCACCCCAGGGACAACGGGAGACCCAGTACTTC. Translation: CASSPQGQRETQYF.

The chain employs TRBV29-1 and TRBJ2-1; 9 bases align to TRBD2. Germline V lookup: CDR1 SQVTM, CDR2 ANQGSEA. The V gene end was trimmed by 0 bases and the J gene end by 6 bases; junction bases not matched to a gene: 3. The CDR3 loop spans 14 amino acids. The CDR3 DNA reads as TGCAGCGTTGAAGATAGCGGGAGTGTCAATGAGCAGTTCTTC. This translates into CSVEDSGSVNEQFF.

The V and J genes are TRBV2 and TRBJ1-4; D is uncertain. Between the trimmed V and J ends, which lost 7 bases and 0 bases, there was a span of 12 bases. There are 15 residues in the CDR3. CDR1 is SNHLY, CDR2 FYNNEI, per germline. The CDR3 region is CASKSNSATNEKLFF. DNA for the CDR3: TGTGCCAGCAAATCGAACAGTGCAACTAATGAAAAACTGTTTTTT.

In this sample, this clone turned up once. This rearrangement joins TRBV6-5 to TRBJ2-3; TRBD1 agrees at 8 bases. Germline V CDR1 and CDR2: MNHEY, SVGAGI. J lost 4 bases, V lost 3 bases, and 3 bases had no gene match. This CDR3 is 14 amino acids long. DNA of the CDR3: TGTGCCAGCAGTTATACACAGGGGGCAGATACGCAGTATTTT. Translation: CASSYTQGADTQYF.

The chain combines TRBV5-1 with TRBJ2-5, with 8 bases that match TRBD1. The ends lost 8 bases at V and 4 bases at J; junction bases unmatched: 10. The CDR3 spans 14 residues. In germline, CDR1 is SGHRS, CDR2 YFSETQ. The CDR3 spells CASQARGQGETQYF. Here the CDR3 DNA reads TGCGCCAGTCAAGCCAGGGGGCAAGGAGAGACCCAGTACTTC.

V and J are TRBV5-1 and TRBJ2-3, with a possible D match to TRBD2 (6 bases). The V gene's germline CDR1 is SGHRS and CDR2 YFSETQ. With 0 bases removed from V and 3 bases from J, the gap between germline ends came to 11 bases. CDR3 length: 15 residues. This CDR3 is CASSLVQGGTDTQYF. In DNA form, the CDR3 reads TGCGCCAGCAGCTTGGTCCAGGGAGGAACAGATACGCAGTATTTT. Complete variable domain (other parts from reference TRBV5-1 and TRBJ2-3): KAGVTQTPRYLIKTRGQQVTLSCSPISGHRSVSWYQQTPGQGLQFLFEYFSETQRNKGNFPGRFSGRQFSNSRSEMNVSTLELGDSALYLCASSLVQGGTDTQYFGPGTRLTVL.

The chain links TRBV6-4 to TRBJ2-2; weak D call: TRBD2 (5 bases). The CDR3 contains 13 residues. V lost 3 bases, J lost 3 bases, and 5 bases lay in between. CDR1 is MRHNA and CDR2 is SNTAGT in the germline V gene. The CDR3 DNA is TGTGCCAGCAGTGAGCGGGACACCGGGGAGCTGTTTTTT. Amino acid sequence: CASSERDTGELFF.

The chain employs TRBV4-1 and TRBJ1-3; D uncertain. The CDR3 runs 13 residues. Trimming took off 1 base at V and 4 bases at J, with 5 bases between the two ends. The germline gives CDR1 MGHRA, CDR2 YSYEKL. CDR3: CASSQVLGNTIYF. In DNA form, the CDR3 reads TGCGCCAGCAGCCAAGTCTTGGGAAACACCATATATTTT.

This rearrangement joins TRBV9 to TRBJ2-2; 7 bases map to TRBD1. From germline, CDR1 is SGDLS and CDR2 YYNGEE. J lost 4 bases, V lost 4 bases, and 13 bases had no gene match. The CDR3 contains 17 residues. The CDR3 is CASSPRGRGSSTGELFF. The CDR3 region has the DNA TGTGCCAGCAGCCCGAGGGGCAGGGGGTCGAGCACCGGGGAGCTGTTTTTT.

The chain carries TRBV15 and TRBJ2-7, with D unresolved. CDR1 is LNHNV and CDR2 is YYDKDF in the germline V gene (reference sequence). The CDR3 runs to 13 residues. Trimming cost V 1 base and J 6 bases, with 10 bases left between them. DNA of the CDR3: TGTGCCACCAGCAGAGCGCAAACTCGCGAGCAGTACTTC. Translated: CATSRAQTREQYF.

The V call is TRBV19, the J call TRBJ1-3, with D possibly matching TRBD1 (5 bases). Germline CDR1 is LNHDA and CDR2 is SQIVND (reference sequence). V was cut by 6 bases and J by 2 bases, with 11 bases left in between. This CDR3 spans 14 amino acids. The CDR3 sequence is CASRPAGTGNTIYF. The CDR3 DNA is TGTGCCAGTAGGCCAGCAGGGACTGGAAACACCATATATTTT.

This clone has just a few counts. The rearrangement joins TRBV18 to TRBJ1-1; D remains unclear. The V and J ends lost 8 bases and 1 base respectively, with 14 bases between them. CDR3 length equals 14 residues. Germline assignment: CDR1 KGHSH and CDR2 LQKENI. Here the CDR3 reads CASGTGVGNTEAFF. DNA for the CDR3: TGTGCCAGCGGTACCGGTGTCGGGAACACTGAAGCTTTCTTT.

The chain links TRBV4-1 to TRBJ1-2; 8 nucleotides align to TRBD1. The CDR3 spans 17 residues. Unmatched junction bases numbered 13, after V lost 2 bases and J lost 5 bases. CDR1 and CDR2 from the germline V gene are MGHRA and YSYEKL. This CDR3 is CASSQLWSATGEYGYTF. CDR3 DNA sequence: TGCGCCAGCAGCCAATTGTGGTCCGCGACAGGGGAGTATGGCTACACCTTC.

CDR3 in amino acids: CAWSTPGTGVYGYTF. Written as DNA, the CDR3 is TGTGCCTGGAGTACCCCCGGGACAGGGGTCTATGGCTACACCTTC. The chain couples TRBV30 to TRBJ1-2; TRBD1 matches 10 bases. This CDR3 region has 15 residues. In germline, CDR1 is GTSNPN, CDR2 SVGIG (reference sequence). With 2 bases clipped from V and 4 bases from J, the junction kept 7 bases outside the gene matches.

This sequence joins TRBV6-5 and TRBJ1-1; 11 bases are a match to TRBD1. In germline, CDR1 is MNHEY, CDR2 SVGAGI. CDR3 length: 15 residues. J was trimmed by 5 bases and V by 4 bases; bases with no gene match: 6. DNA of the CDR3: TGTGCCAGCAGTTGGGGGACAGGGGGATGGACTGAAGCTTTCTTT. Its protein product is CASSWGTGGWTEAFF.

The gene calls are TRBV5-5 and TRBJ2-6; TRBD2 matches at 8 bases. Germline V CDR1 and CDR2: SGHKS, YYEKEE (reference sequence). The CDR3 totals 18 residues. The junction had 10 bases not matched to a gene; V was cut back by 0 bases and J by 5 bases. For the CDR3, the DNA is TGTGCCAGCAGCTTGGACGATATAGCGGGAACTCGGGCCAACGTCCTGACTTTC. This gives the protein CASSLDDIAGTRANVLTF.

The chain links TRBV6-2 or TRBV6-3 to TRBJ1-6; D call uncertain. The V gene's germline CDR1 is MNHEY and CDR2 SVGEGT. This CDR3 contains 17 residues. Trimming removed 6 bases from V and 0 bases from J, with 15 bases in between. CDR3 amino acids: CASSPRGRSSYNSPLHF. CDR3 nucleotides: TGTGCCAGCAGCCCTAGAGGGCGGAGCTCCTATAATTCACCCCTCCACTTT.

This clone was counted only a few times. The chain couples TRBV9 to TRBJ1-3, with unresolved D. V was cut by 5 bases and J by 0 bases, with 12 bases left in between. The length of the CDR3 is 15 residues. Germline V gene data show CDR1 as SGDLS and CDR2 as YYNGEE. CDR3 loop: CASSPGSGSGNTIYF. CDR3 nucleotide sequence: TGTGCCAGCAGTCCCGGTTCGGGCTCTGGAAACACCATATATTTT.

The chain is built from TRBV5-4 and TRBJ1-2; TRBD1 aligns across 9 bases. Germline CDR1 reads SGHNT; CDR2 reads YYREEE (reference sequence). Trimming took 2 bases from V and 6 from J; bases not matched to a gene: 2. The CDR3 is 13 residues long. The CDR3 here is CASSLQGANGYTF. The CDR3 DNA follows: TGTGCCAGCAGCTTACAGGGGGCGAATGGCTACACCTTC. Full variable domain (remainder filled in from reference TRBV5-4 and TRBJ1-2): ETGVTQSPTHLIKTRGQQVTLRCSSQSGHNTVSWYQQALGQGPQFIFQYYREEENGRGNFPPRFSGLQFPNYSSELNVNALELDDSALYLCASSLQGANGYTFGSGTRLTVV.

Only a few counts were recorded for this clone. The genes are TRBV28 and TRBJ1-1; D is ambiguous. The CDR3 totals 12 residues. CDR1 and CDR2 (germline): MDHEN, SYDVKM. The V end was cut by 10 bases, the J end by 5 bases, with 14 bases between. The CDR3 is CATSLASTEAFF. The CDR3 DNA follows: TGTGCCACCTCCCTTGCGAGTACTGAAGCTTTCTTT.

V usage is TRBV27 and J usage is TRBJ1-5; maybe TRBD1 (5 bases). This CDR3 has 15 residues. V was clipped by 4 bases and J by 2 bases, with 12 bases between them. Per germline, CDR1 MNHEY and CDR2 SMNVEV (reference sequence). The DNA of the CDR3 is TGTGCCAGCAGTTGGGGGGGGTCGGGCAATCAGCCCCAGCATTTT. Residues: CASSWGGSGNQPQHF.

The chain links TRBV5-1 to TRBJ2-7; D might be TRBD1 (5 bases). The germline V gene has CDR1 SGHRS and CDR2 YFSETQ. This CDR3 has 14 amino acids. The V gene lost 0 bases and the J gene lost 6 bases, with 13 bases spanning the gap. The CDR3 here is CASSLEGDSSEQYF. The CDR3 bases are TGCGCCAGCAGCTTGGAAGGGGATTCTTCCGAGCAGTACTTC.

The gene calls are TRBV6-1 and TRBJ1-5; TRBD1 might be the D (6 bases). This CDR3 spans 14 amino acids. Germline-derived CDR1 and CDR2 are MNHNS and SASEGT. V dropped 3 bases and J dropped 5 bases, with 11 bases sitting between them. The CDR3 loop is CASSESGADQPQHF. CDR3 nucleotides: TGTGCCAGCAGTGAGTCAGGGGCGGATCAGCCCCAGCATTTT.

V and J are TRBV7-9 and TRBJ1-1, with 7 nucleotides matching TRBD1. CDR3 length: 14 residues. Per germline, CDR1 SEHNR and CDR2 FQNEAQ (reference sequence). After removal of 5 bases from V and 11 bases from J, the junction contained 14 bases not matched to a gene. CDR3 protein: CASSTRQGIEGAFF. CDR3 bases: TGTGCCAGCAGCACTAGACAGGGTATAGAGGGGGCTTTCTTT. Together with reference TRBV7-9 and TRBJ1-1, the CDR3 gives the full variable domain: DTGVSQNPRHKITKRGQNVTFRCDPISEHNRLYWYRQTLGQGPEFLTYFQNEAQLEKSRLLSDRFSAERPKGSFSTLEIQRTEQGDSAMYLCASSTRQGIEGAFFGQGTRLTVV.

This rearrangement joins TRBV28 to TRBJ2-1, with D possibly TRBD2 on 5 matching bases. The germline gives CDR1 MDHEN, CDR2 SYDVKM. The CDR3 is 16 residues long. The V gene lost 5 bases and the J gene lost 5 bases, with 19 bases spanning the gap. Written as DNA, the CDR3 is TGTGCCAGCAGTACACGGCCAGCGGAGAACCACAATGAGCAGTTCTTC. This encodes CASSTRPAENHNEQFF.

The J gene is TRBJ2-2, the V gene TRBV28, with D possibly TRBD2 on 5 matching bases. Trimming took 8 bases from V and 1 from J, leaving 14 bases between them. Germline CDR1 MDHEN, CDR2 SYDVKM. This CDR3 has 15 residues. The chain's CDR3 is CASVLAGENTGELFF. Written as DNA, the CDR3 is TGTGCCAGCGTATTGGCGGGTGAGAACACCGGGGAGCTGTTTTTT.

V is TRBV19 and J is TRBJ2-7, with 7 bases identical to TRBD1. The CDR3 totals 15 residues. Germline CDR1 and CDR2: LNHDA and SQIVND (reference sequence). The V segment lost 3 bases and the J segment 0 bases; nucleotides outside the gene matches: 5. The CDR3 bases are TGTGCCAGTAGTATGGGGGCAGGGGGCTCCTACGAGCAGTACTTC. Translated, it gives CASSMGAGGSYEQYF. Full variable domain (missing parts from reference TRBV19 and TRBJ2-7): DGGITQSPKYLFRKEGQNVTLSCEQNLNHDAMYWYRQDPGQGLRLIYYSQIVNDFQKGDIAEGYSVSREKKESFPLTVTSAQKNPTAFYLCASSMGAGGSYEQYFGPGTRLTVT.